This T cell receptor beta chain is from a study of T-cell reconstitution after alpha-beta-depleted transplantation in children. General observations from the study: Once a year had passed after transplant, T-cell counts and diversity came mostly from newly produced T cells. Surviving recipient T cells and thymic progenitors accounted for the high day-60 TCRbeta diversity observed in some patients. Reported findings indicate that, about two months after transplant, alpha-beta T cells came from several hundred expanded clones, which were derived from non-depleted graft cells.

Using unique molecular identifiers, the investigators prepared the TCRbeta library. TCRdb fed the PCR reads into MiXCR, producing one record per CDR3 protein. Seen here are more than 500,000 distinct CDR3 sequences, 10% to 12% observed once, and the top ten hold 12% to 15%. Worth noting for this clonotype: The antigen is not known.

The CDR3 extends over 16 amino acids. V was clipped by 1 base and J by 5 bases, with 17 bases between them. Germline CDR1 and CDR2: SGHDN and FVKESK. This rearrangement joins TRBV14 to TRBJ1-1; D remains unclear. The sequence came from a female patient aged 2-10 years who had a stem cell transplant for aplastic anemia, so the T cells may come from the graft donor. The sequencing here drew on PBMCs, mostly from graft donor cells, taken 180 days after TCRalphabeta/CD19-depleted stem cell transplant. Written as DNA, the CDR3 is TGTGCCAGCAGCCAAGGCCGGTACCCGTCCGGGACTGAAGCTTTCTTT. It specifies CASSQGRYPSGTEAFF.